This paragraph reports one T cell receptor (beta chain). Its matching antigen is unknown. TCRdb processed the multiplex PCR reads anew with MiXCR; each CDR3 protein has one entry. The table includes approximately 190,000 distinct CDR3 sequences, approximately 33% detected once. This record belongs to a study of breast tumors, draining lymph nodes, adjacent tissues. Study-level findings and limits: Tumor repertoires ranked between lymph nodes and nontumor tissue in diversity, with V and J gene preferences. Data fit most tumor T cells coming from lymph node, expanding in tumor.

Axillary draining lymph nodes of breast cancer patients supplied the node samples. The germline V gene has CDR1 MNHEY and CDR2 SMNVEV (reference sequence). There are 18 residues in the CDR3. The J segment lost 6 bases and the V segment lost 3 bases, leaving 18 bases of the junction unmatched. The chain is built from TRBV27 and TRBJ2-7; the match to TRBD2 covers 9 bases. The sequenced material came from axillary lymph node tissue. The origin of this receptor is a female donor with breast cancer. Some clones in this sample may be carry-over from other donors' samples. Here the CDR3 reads CASSFGGRAPGTTFEQYF. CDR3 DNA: TGTGCCAGCAGTTTTGGCGGGAGGGCCCCCGGGACAACCTTCGAGCAGTACTTC.